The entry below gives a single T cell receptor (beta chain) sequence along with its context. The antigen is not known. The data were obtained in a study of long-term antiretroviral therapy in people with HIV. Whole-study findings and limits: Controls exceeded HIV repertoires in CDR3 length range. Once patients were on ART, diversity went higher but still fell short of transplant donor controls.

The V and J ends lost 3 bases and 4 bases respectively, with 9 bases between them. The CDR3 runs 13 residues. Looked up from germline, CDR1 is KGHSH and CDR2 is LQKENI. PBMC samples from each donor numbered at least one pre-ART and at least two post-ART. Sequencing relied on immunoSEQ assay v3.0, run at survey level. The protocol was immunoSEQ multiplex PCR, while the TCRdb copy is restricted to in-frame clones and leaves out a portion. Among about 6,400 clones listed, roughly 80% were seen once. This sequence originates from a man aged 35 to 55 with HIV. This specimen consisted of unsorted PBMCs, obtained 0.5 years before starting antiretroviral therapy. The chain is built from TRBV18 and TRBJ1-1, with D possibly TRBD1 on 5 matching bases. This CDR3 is CASSPMGGTEAFF. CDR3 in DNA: TGTGCCAGCTCACCTATGGGGGGCACTGAAGCTTTCTTT.